This T cell receptor beta chain is from a study of T cell changes during pregnancy in multiple sclerosis. With 6 bases removed from V and 2 bases from J, the gap between germline ends came to 17 bases. The CDR3 totals 16 residues. The V gene's germline CDR1 is SNHLY and CDR2 FYNNEI. Sequenced by immunoSEQ multiplex PCR; TCRdb stores in-frame clones only, minus some. This sample carries over 50,000 clones, around 92% of them seen once, and the ten largest clones take around 0.53%. The source is a female donor with multiple sclerosis, enrolled in a pregnancy study. This chain links TRBV2 with TRBJ1-5, with D possibly being TRBD1 (6 bases). The specimen was CD4+ T cells from peripheral blood mononuclear cells, collected after pregnancy. The CDR3 DNA sequence: TGTGCCAGCAGCGCCCGAGGGGGGGCGGGCAATCAGCCCCAGCATTTT. Translated, it gives CASSARGGAGNQPQHF.